Shown below are 22 T cell receptor beta chains from a single sample sequenced in a study of coeliac disease. The assay was immunoSEQ multiplex PCR, and TCRdb's table has in-frame clones only and misses some. Among about 4,900 clones listed, 69% were seen once. The sequenced sample was lymphocytes from the gut lamina propria. All receptors come from a woman in her thirties or forties.

V gene TRBV4-3 combines with J gene TRBJ2-7, with 12 nucleotides matching TRBD2. Germline CDR1 is LGHNA and CDR2 is YSLEER. This CDR3 is built from 15 residues. V dropped 4 bases and J dropped 5; count of bases not matched to a gene: 6. The CDR3 DNA follows: TGCGCCAGCAGCCCAACTAGCGGGGGGTTAAACGAGCAGTACTTC. Protein product: CASSPTSGGLNEQYF.

The CDR3 spells CASSYAGNQPQHF. DNA for the CDR3: TGTGCCAGCAGTTACGCAGGGAATCAGCCCCAGCATTTT. This chain joins TRBV6-5 and TRBJ1-5; the D gene is possibly TRBD1 (5 bases). V gave up 2 bases and J gave up 4 bases, with 6 bases separating them. The germline CDR1 and CDR2 sequences are MNHEY and SVGAGI. This CDR3 spans 13 amino acids.

The chain has TRBV5-1 and TRBJ1-2, with TRBD1 identical over 9 bases. This CDR3 comprises 14 residues. J was trimmed by 3 bases and V by 4 bases; bases with no gene match: 4. Germline assignment: CDR1 SGHRS and CDR2 YFSETQ. As DNA, the CDR3 is TGCGCCAGCAGCATCGGGACAGGGTACTATGGCTACACCTTC. Amino acids: CASSIGTGYYGYTF.

The rearrangement joins TRBV15 to TRBJ1-1; D is unresolved. The CDR3 sequence is 18 residues long. Germline V CDR1 and CDR2: LNHNV, YYDKDF (reference sequence). V gave up 1 base and J gave up 1 base, with 19 bases separating them. The CDR3 region is CATSRVQDTDNQNTEAFF. The CDR3 nucleotides are TGTGCCACCAGCAGAGTTCAAGACACCGACAATCAGAACACTGAAGCTTTCTTT. Based on the CDR3 plus reference TRBV15 and TRBJ1-1, the full variable domain is DAMVIQNPRYQVTQFGKPVTLSCSQTLNHNVMYWYQQKSSQAPKLLFHYYDKDFNNEADTPDNFQSRRPNTSFCFLDIRSPGLGDTAMYLCATSRVQDTDNQNTEAFFGQGTRLTVV.

The chain uses TRBV9 and TRBJ1-4; D is undetermined. The CDR3 runs to 15 residues. The ends were cut back, 2 bases at V and 0 bases at J, with 8 bases in the middle. Germline V gene sequence: CDR1 SGDLS, CDR2 YYNGEE. The DNA of the CDR3 is TGTGCCAGCAGCGTGAGCGGAACAACTAATGAAAAACTGTTTTTT. It is translated as CASSVSGTTNEKLFF.

V usage is TRBV7-9 and J usage is TRBJ1-5; D ambiguous. The CDR3 is 15 amino acids. From germline, CDR1 is SEHNR and CDR2 FQNEAQ (reference sequence). V lost 4 bases and J 0 bases, leaving 10 bases between the germline ends. The CDR3 DNA reads as TGTGCCAGCAGCTCTGGGAGTTATAGCAATCAGCCCCAGCATTTT. The encoded protein is CASSSGSYSNQPQHF.

This rearrangement joins TRBV28 to TRBJ2-5; unclear D gene. This CDR3 spans 15 amino acids. Germline assignment: CDR1 MDHEN and CDR2 SYDVKM. V lost 5 bases and J 0 bases, leaving 13 bases between the germline ends. CDR3 residues: CASSSRTEYQETQYF. CDR3 DNA: TGTGCCAGCAGTAGCCGAACAGAGTACCAAGAGACCCAGTACTTC.

The chain joins TRBV2 to TRBJ1-2; possible D gene TRBD1, 5 bases. V was trimmed by 4 bases and J by 5 bases, leaving 17 bases between them. In germline, CDR1 is SNHLY, CDR2 FYNNEI. The CDR3 is 15 residues long. This CDR3 is CASSVNIKTVYGYTF. The CDR3 DNA is TGTGCCAGCAGTGTAAACATCAAGACAGTTTATGGCTACACCTTC.

The chain uses TRBV15 and TRBJ2-5; 8 nucleotides line up with TRBD1. The DNA matches TRBJ2-7 better at its end, which makes the J call doubtful. This CDR3 contains 14 residues. The germline gives CDR1 LNHNV, CDR2 YYDKDF (reference sequence). CDR3 loop: CATSLAGQGLEQYF. CDR3 bases: TGTGCCACCAGCTTGGCAGGACAGGGACTCGAGCAGTACTTC.

This clone was seen just once. V is TRBV5-1 and J is TRBJ1-1; D is ambiguous. Germline CDR1 is SGHRS and CDR2 is YFSETQ. This CDR3 contains 15 residues. V was trimmed by 5 bases and J by 1 base, leaving 15 bases between them. CDR3 in DNA: TGCGCCAGCAGACTCGGTGGAGTGGAGAACACTGAAGCTTTCTTT. Translating gives CASRLGGVENTEAFF.

This chain joins TRBV7-9 and TRBJ2-7; maybe TRBD1 (6 bases). Germline V lookup: CDR1 SEHNR, CDR2 FQNEAQ (reference sequence). This CDR3 has 14 amino acids. Trimming removed 3 bases at V and 6 bases at J, with 15 bases between. CDR3 nucleotides: TGTGCCAGCAGCTTTTGGGAAACAGGGTCCGAGCAGTACTTC. Protein sequence: CASSFWETGSEQYF.

This rearrangement joins TRBV27 to TRBJ2-7, with D tentatively TRBD1 (6 bases). This CDR3 is built from 15 residues. The germline V gene encodes CDR1 MNHEY and CDR2 SMNVEV (reference sequence). V was shortened by 3 bases and J by 2 bases, with 14 bases between the two germline ends. The CDR3 is CASSLLDSTAYEQYF. CDR3 DNA: TGTGCCAGCAGTTTGTTGGACAGTACAGCCTACGAGCAGTACTTC.

A few counts support this clone. V and J are TRBV29-1 and TRBJ2-5; 8 nucleotides agree with TRBD1. Trimming at V came to 1 base and at J to 3 bases, leaving 4 bases not matched to a gene. CDR1 is SQVTM, CDR2 ANQGSEA, per germline. CDR3 length: 14 residues. The CDR3 DNA is TGCAGCGTTGAAGGTGGACAGGGAGAAGAGACCCAGTACTTC. Amino acid sequence: CSVEGGQGEETQYF.

This sequence joins TRBV28 and TRBJ1-2; tentative D call: TRBD1 (6 bases). The V end was cut by 7 bases, the J end by 8 bases, with 20 bases between. The CDR3 runs 14 residues. Germline CDR1 reads MDHEN; CDR2 reads SYDVKM. The CDR3: CASTGGARTEGYTF. The CDR3 bases are TGTGCCAGCACGGGGGGCGCAAGGACGGAAGGCTACACCTTC.

The J gene is TRBJ2-2, the V gene TRBV11-2; 9 bases match TRBD2. V lost 4 bases and J lost 4; bases outside the gene matches: 7. In germline, CDR1 is SGHAT, CDR2 FQNNGV. CDR3 size: 16 residues. The CDR3 DNA sequence: TGTGCCAGCAGCTCGCGACTAGCGGAGTTCACCGGGGAGCTGTTTTTT. Translation: CASSSRLAEFTGELFF.

This chain connects TRBV28 to TRBJ2-7, with D maybe TRBD1 (5 bases). The CDR3 totals 13 residues. CDR1 and CDR2 (germline): MDHEN, SYDVKM. The V gene lost 5 bases and the J gene lost 5 bases, with 13 bases spanning the gap. CDR3 DNA: TGTGCCAGCAGTAAATTGCAGGGTCACGAGCAGTACTTC. Protein sequence: CASSKLQGHEQYF. The whole variable domain, filled in from reference TRBV28 and TRBJ2-7, reads DVKVTQSSRYLVKRTGEKVFLECVQDMDHENMFWYRQDPGLGLRLIYFSYDVKMKEKGDIPEGYSVSREKKERFSLILESASTNQTSMYLCASSKLQGHEQYFGPGTRLTVT.

The chain joins TRBV5-1 to TRBJ1-1; perhaps TRBD1 as D (6 bases). V dropped 4 bases and J dropped 4 bases, with 14 bases sitting between them. CDR3 length: 14 residues. The germline CDR1 and CDR2 sequences are SGHRS and YFSETQ. The CDR3 sequence: CASSPQDSSTEAFF. CDR3 DNA sequence: TGCGCCAGCAGCCCCCAGGACAGTTCCACTGAAGCTTTCTTT.

About this clone itself: This sample includes further DNA sequences coding for the same CDR3. V usage is TRBV10-3 and J usage is TRBJ2-3, with D possibly matching TRBD2 (6 bases). In germline, CDR1 is ENHRY, CDR2 SYGVKD. Trimming took off 8 bases at V and 6 bases at J, with 9 bases between the two ends. This CDR3 spans 11 amino acids. The CDR3, as DNA: TGTGCCATCGGCGGGGCGGATACGCAGTATTTT. Translating gives CAIGGADTQYF.

The rearrangement joins TRBV4-2 to TRBJ1-4, with 11 bases matching TRBD1. The CDR3 covers 18 residues. J gave up 6 bases and V 3 bases, and 12 bases lay outside the gene matches. Germline V gene data show CDR1 as LGHNA and CDR2 as YNFKEQ. This chain's CDR3 is CASSQSGTGGAMDEKLFF. In DNA form, the CDR3 reads TGTGCCAGCAGCCAGAGCGGGACAGGGGGGGCTATGGATGAAAAACTGTTTTTT.

The sample holds one count of this clone. The chain links TRBV29-1 to TRBJ2-5; 8 bases are shared with TRBD2. CDR3 length: 13 amino acids. V shed 0 bases and J 5 bases; nucleotides not matched to a gene: 2. CDR1 is SQVTM and CDR2 is ANQGSEA in the germline V gene. The CDR3 loop is CSVEDPGGETQYF. The CDR3 coding sequence is TGCAGCGTTGAAGATCCGGGGGGGGAGACCCAGTACTTC.

This clone was recorded only once. The genes are TRBV5-1 and TRBJ2-1, with 8 bases lining up with TRBD2. The J segment lost 5 bases and the V segment lost 5 bases, leaving 9 bases of the junction unmatched. Germline V gene sequence: CDR1 SGHRS, CDR2 YFSETQ. This CDR3 is 15 amino acids long. In DNA form, the CDR3 reads TGCGCCAGCAGGGACACCGGGACTAGTCACAATGAGCAGTTCTTC. The encoded protein is CASRDTGTSHNEQFF.

The chain carries TRBV19 and TRBJ1-1; D is perhaps TRBD1 (5 bases). The germline gives CDR1 LNHDA, CDR2 SQIVND (reference sequence). The CDR3 runs to 12 residues. V lost 3 bases, J lost 4 bases, and 6 bases lay in between. The CDR3, as DNA: TGTGCCAGTAGTATGGGGCCCACTGAAGCTTTCTTT. It translates to CASSMGPTEAFF.